The entry that follows covers one T cell receptor (beta chain) sequence. Its antigen is as yet unknown. The PCR made use of 60 Vbeta and 13 Jbeta primers. Using immunoSEQ multiplex PCR, the repertoire was profiled, and TCRdb retains in-frame clones only, with some absent. The table records 130,000 or so clones, about three fifths of them present only once. This record belongs to a study of cytomegalovirus exposure and HLA in healthy donors. The germline V and J ends were trimmed by 1 base and 4 bases, with 8 bases remaining between them. The CDR3 runs to 13 residues. Per germline, CDR1 SGHTA and CDR2 FQGNSA. The study's findings and limits: The study found most TCR sequences rare, yet found some public TCRs in many donors. Later on, an analysis found that several of the most significant clusters appeared to be linked to common viral pathogens, which included parvovirus B19. Some V segments could not be told apart, so they were left out, TRBV6-2 and TRBV6-3 among them. Later work showed greater clonal expansion in HLA-associated TCR beta chains than in equally common others.

This sequence joins TRBV7-2 and TRBJ2-7, with D maybe TRBD1 (6 bases). The sequence was obtained from a male donor in good health and CMV-seronegative. Sequencing input: PBMCs. The CDR3 bases are TGTGCCAGCAGCTTAGGGACAGAATACGAGCAGTACTTC. Translated: CASSLGTEYEQYF.